This T cell receptor beta chain was sequenced in a study of shared clonotypes between healthy human individuals. Germline lookup yields CDR1 SGHDN and CDR2 FVKESK. The germline V and J ends were trimmed by 4 bases and 8 bases, with 9 bases remaining between them. This CDR3 region has 12 residues. Libraries were prepared by immunoSEQ multiplex PCR; TCRdb keeps only in-frame clonotypes and omits some of them. There are around 2.5 million clones in the sample; approximately 93% occur only once, and about 0.38% lies in the top ten. What was sequenced was naive CD4+ T cells from PBMCs. Subset here: CD45RA+ positively selected. The chain links TRBV14 to TRBJ2-1, with D hard to call. The receptor was derived from a man younger than 30 in good health. Some clones in this sample may be carry-over from other donors' samples. The CDR3 region is CASSLYKDEQFF. DNA of the CDR3: TGTGCCAGCAGCCTATATAAGGATGAGCAGTTCTTC.